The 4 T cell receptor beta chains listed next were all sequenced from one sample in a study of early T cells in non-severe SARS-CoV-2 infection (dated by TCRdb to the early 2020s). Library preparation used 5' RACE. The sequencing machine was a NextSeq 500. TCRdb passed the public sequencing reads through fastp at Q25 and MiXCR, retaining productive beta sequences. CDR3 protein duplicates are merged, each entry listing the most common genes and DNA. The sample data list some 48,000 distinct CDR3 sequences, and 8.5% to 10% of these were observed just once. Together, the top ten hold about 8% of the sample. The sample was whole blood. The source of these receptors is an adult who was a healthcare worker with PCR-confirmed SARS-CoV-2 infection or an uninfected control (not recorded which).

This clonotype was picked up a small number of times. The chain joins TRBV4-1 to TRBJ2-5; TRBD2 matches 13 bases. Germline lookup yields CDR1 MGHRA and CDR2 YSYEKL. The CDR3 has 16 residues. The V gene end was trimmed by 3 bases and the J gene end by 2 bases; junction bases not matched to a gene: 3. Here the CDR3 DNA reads TGCGCCAGCAGCCACCGGACTAGCGGGAGTCAAGAGACCCAGTACTTC. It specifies CASSHRTSGSQETQYF.

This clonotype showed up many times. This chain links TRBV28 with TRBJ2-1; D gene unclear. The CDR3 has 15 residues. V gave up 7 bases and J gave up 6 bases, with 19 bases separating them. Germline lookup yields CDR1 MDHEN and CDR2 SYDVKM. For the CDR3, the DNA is TGTGCCAGCACCAAAGGCGACCCTCGGGCCAATGAGCAGTTCTTC. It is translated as CASTKGDPRANEQFF. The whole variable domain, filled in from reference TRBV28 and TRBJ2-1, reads DVKVTQSSRYLVKRTGEKVFLECVQDMDHENMFWYRQDPGLGLRLIYFSYDVKMKEKGDIPEGYSVSREKKERFSLILESASTNQTSMYLCASTKGDPRANEQFFGPGTRLTVL.

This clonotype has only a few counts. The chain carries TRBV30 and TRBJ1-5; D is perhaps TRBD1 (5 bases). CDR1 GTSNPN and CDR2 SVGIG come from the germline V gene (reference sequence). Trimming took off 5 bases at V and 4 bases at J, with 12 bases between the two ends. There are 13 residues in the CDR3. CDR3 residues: CAWSGTSNQPQHF. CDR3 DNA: TGTGCCTGGTCCGGGACCAGTAATCAGCCCCAGCATTTT.

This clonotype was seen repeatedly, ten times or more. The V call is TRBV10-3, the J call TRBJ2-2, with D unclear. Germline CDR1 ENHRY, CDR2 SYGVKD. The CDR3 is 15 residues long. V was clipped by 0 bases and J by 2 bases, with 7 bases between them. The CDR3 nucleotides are TGTGCCATCAGTGAGTCGCAGAGAAACACCGGGGAGCTGTTTTTT. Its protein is CAISESQRNTGELFF.